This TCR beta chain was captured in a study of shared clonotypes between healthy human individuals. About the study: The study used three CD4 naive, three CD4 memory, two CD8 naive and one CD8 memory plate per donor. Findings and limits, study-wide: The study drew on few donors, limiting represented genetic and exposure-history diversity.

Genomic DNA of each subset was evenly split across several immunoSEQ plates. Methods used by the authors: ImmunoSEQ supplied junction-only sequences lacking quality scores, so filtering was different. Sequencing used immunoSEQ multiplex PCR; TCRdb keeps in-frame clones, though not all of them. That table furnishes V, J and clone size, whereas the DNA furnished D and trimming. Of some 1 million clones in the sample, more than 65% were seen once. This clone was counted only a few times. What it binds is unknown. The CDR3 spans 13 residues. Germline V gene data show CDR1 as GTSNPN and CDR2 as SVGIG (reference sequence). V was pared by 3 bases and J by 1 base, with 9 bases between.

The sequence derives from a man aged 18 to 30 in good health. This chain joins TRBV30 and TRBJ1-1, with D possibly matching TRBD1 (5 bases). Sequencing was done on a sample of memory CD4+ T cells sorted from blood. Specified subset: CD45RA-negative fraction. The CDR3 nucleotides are TGTGCCTGGAGCATACAGGAGAACACTGAAGCTTTCTTT. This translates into CAWSIQENTEAFF.